This TCR beta chain was sequenced in a study of T-cell memory formation after mild COVID-19. Trimming removed 6 bases from V and 8 bases from J, with 12 bases in between. Germline assignment: CDR1 DFQATT and CDR2 SNEGSKA (reference sequence). This CDR3 is built from 11 residues. Constant-segment primers were used for 5'RACE, and the resulting TCR alpha and TCR beta cDNA libraries carried sample barcodes and UMIs. TCRdb called the 5' RACE reads again in MiXCR, with one record for every CDR3 protein. The sample has some 160,000 distinct CDR3 sequences, over 10% seen once. This clonotype was seen a handful of times.

The sequencing sample was made of PBMCs or a T cell subset sorted from them (not recorded which). The clonotype comes from a man aged 18-30 years who had mild COVID-19 (a few samples of this study predate the infection). Cell type and time point are not known. This chain joins TRBV20-1 and TRBJ2-3; the D call may be TRBD1 or TRBD2 (5 bases each). CDR3 DNA: TGCAGTGCAAGCAGGGCGGGTACGCAGTATTTT. Encoded protein: CSASRAGTQYF.